The 7 T cell receptor beta chains listed next were all sequenced from one sample in a study of blood T cells in healthy people across ages. A second PCR, run for about 6 to 12 cycles, used a sample-barcoded 5' primer plus a J-beta primer mix. TCRdb called the 5' RACE reads again in MiXCR, with one record for every CDR3 protein. The repertoire consists of around 900,000 distinct CDR3 sequences, with 29% occurring once and the leading ten covering roughly 17%. The sequencing input was blood. The receptors come from an elderly woman in good health.

This clonotype came up many times. The rearrangement links TRBV7-2 to TRBJ2-1; 13 bases agree with TRBD2. The CDR3 contains 17 residues. V was clipped by 2 bases and J by 2 bases; unmatched bases: 3. Germline CDR1 is SGHTA and CDR2 is FQGNSA. CDR3 coding DNA: TGTGCCAGCAGCTTAAGCACTAGCGGGGGGGCCTACAATGAGCAGTTCTTC. Encoded protein: CASSLSTSGGAYNEQFF.

Note on this clonotype: A junction end diverges from the germline sequence, so it may reflect a read error. The chain combines TRBV27 with TRBJ1-2, with a weak D call TRBD1 (6 bases). Germline-derived CDR1 and CDR2 are MNHEY and SMNVEV (reference sequence). This CDR3 spans 14 amino acids. As DNA, the CDR3 is TGCGCCAGCAGTTTATCAGGGACATGGAATGGCTACACCTTC. This translates into CASSLSGTWNGYTF.

V gene TRBV2 combines with J gene TRBJ2-7, with a possible D match to TRBD2 (7 bases). This CDR3 contains 14 residues. V dropped 6 bases and J dropped 7 bases, with 19 bases sitting between them. Germline V lookup: CDR1 SNHLY, CDR2 FYNNEI. CDR3 loop: CASREGGARGEQYF. CDR3 nucleotides: TGTGCCAGCAGGGAGGGGGGGGCCCGGGGAGAGCAGTACTTC.

The rearrangement uses TRBV7-3 and TRBJ2-4; 7 bases are a match to TRBD2. The J call is uncertain, as TRBJ2-7 better fits the DNA end. Germline assignment: CDR1 SGHTA and CDR2 FQGTGA. The CDR3 is made up of 14 amino acids. CDR3 DNA: TGTGCCAGCAGCTTAATGGGACTAAAGCCCGAGCAGTACTTC. Translated: CASSLMGLKPEQYF.

Here the CDR3 DNA reads TGTGCCAGCAGGTCACCCCAGGGCCCAAGACCGCGCGCCGGGGAGCTGTTTTTT. Translation gives CASRSPQGPRPRAGELFF. This chain joins TRBV6-1 and TRBJ2-2; TRBD1 might be the D (5 bases). CDR1 is MNHNS and CDR2 is SASEGT in the germline V gene. V lost 6 bases to trimming and J lost 6 bases, with 26 bases between them. The CDR3 length is 18 residues.

The CDR3 DNA follows: TGCAGTGTCAGTGGAGACCGGGTATCTCCCACCTTC. The encoded protein is CSVSGDRVSPTF. The chain links TRBV20-1 to TRBJ1-2, with unresolved D. The germline V and J ends were trimmed by 7 bases and 13 bases, with 22 bases remaining between them. The CDR3 extends over 12 amino acids. Germline V CDR1 and CDR2: DFQATT, SNEGSKA (reference sequence).

V usage is TRBV6-5 and J usage is TRBJ2-7; D tentatively fits TRBD1 or TRBD2 (5 bases each). Germline lookup yields CDR1 MNHEY and CDR2 SVGAGI. Trimming left V 3 bases short and J 3 bases short, with 15 bases between. This CDR3 has 15 amino acids. The CDR3 DNA reads as TGTGCCAGCAGTTATACCCCGGGGCTAATCTACGAGCAGTACTTC. Residues: CASSYTPGLIYEQYF.